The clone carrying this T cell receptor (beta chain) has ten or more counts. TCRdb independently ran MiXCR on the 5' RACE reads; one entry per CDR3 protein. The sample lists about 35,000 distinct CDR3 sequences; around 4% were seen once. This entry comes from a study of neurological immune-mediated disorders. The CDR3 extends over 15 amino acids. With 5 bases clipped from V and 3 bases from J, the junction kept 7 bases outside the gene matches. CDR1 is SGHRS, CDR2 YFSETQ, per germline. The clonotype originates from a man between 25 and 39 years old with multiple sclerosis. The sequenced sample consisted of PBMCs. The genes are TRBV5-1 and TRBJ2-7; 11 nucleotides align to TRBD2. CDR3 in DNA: TGCGCCAGCAGTTACACTAGCGGGGGCCTCTACGAGCAGTACTTC. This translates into CASSYTSGGLYEQYF.